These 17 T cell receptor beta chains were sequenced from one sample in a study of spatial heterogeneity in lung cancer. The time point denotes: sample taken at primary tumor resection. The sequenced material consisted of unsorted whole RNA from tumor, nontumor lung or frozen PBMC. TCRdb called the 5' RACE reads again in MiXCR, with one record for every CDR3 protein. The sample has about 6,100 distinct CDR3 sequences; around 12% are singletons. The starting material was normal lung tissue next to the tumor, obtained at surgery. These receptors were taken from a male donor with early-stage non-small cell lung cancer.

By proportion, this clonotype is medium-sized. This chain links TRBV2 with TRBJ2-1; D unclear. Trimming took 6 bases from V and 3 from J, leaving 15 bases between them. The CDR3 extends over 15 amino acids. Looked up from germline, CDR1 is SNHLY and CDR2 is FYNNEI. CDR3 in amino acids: CASSPVGGNYNEQFF. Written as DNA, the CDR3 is TGTGCCAGCAGCCCTGTTGGCGGAAACTACAATGAGCAGTTCTTC.

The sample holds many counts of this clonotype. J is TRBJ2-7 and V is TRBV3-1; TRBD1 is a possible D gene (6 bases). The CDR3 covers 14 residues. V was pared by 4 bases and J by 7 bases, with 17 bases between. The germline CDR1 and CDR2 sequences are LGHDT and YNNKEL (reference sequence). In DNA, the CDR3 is TGTGCCAGCAGCCTCGGACAGTTTTTGGGGGAGCAGTACTTC. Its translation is CASSLGQFLGEQYF.

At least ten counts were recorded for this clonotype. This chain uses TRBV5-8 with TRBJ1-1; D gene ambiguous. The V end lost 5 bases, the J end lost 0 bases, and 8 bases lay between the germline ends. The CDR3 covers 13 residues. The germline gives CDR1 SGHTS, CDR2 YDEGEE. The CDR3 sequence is CASSTYMNTEAFF. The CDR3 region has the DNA TGTGCCAGCAGTACCTATATGAACACTGAAGCTTTCTTT.

As DNA, the CDR3 is TGCAGTGCTAGAGATCGAGGTCGCTACGAGCAGTACTTC. Residues: CSARDRGRYEQYF. This sequence joins TRBV20-1 and TRBJ2-7, with D unclear. This CDR3 has 13 amino acids. Trimming stripped 0 bases from V and 3 bases from J, with 9 bases between. Germline CDR1 and CDR2: DFQATT and SNEGSKA (reference sequence).

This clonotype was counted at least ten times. CDR3 coding DNA: TGTGCCAGCAGCTTTGGGACACCCCTCTACAATGAGCAGTTCTTC. Translated, it gives CASSFGTPLYNEQFF. This sequence joins TRBV5-6 and TRBJ2-1, with D maybe TRBD1 (6 bases). CDR3 length: 15 amino acids. The germline V and J ends were trimmed by 2 bases and 3 bases, with 12 bases remaining between them. Germline V lookup: CDR1 SGHDT, CDR2 YYEEEE.

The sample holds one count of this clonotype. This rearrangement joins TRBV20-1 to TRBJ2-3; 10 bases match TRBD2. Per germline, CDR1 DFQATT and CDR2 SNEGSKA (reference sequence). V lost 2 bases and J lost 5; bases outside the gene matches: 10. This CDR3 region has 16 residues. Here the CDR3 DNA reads TGCAGTGCTAGATCCCTAGCGGGAGAGGGTTTAGATACGCAGTATTTT. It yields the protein CSARSLAGEGLDTQYF.

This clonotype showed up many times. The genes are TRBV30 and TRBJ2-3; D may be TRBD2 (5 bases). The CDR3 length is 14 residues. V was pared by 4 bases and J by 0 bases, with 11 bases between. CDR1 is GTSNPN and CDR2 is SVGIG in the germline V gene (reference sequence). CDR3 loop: CAWMKAASTDTQYF. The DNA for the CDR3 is TGTGCCTGGATGAAAGCGGCTAGCACAGATACGCAGTATTTT. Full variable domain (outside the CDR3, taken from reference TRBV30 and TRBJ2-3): SQTIHQWPATLVQPVGSPLSLECTVEGTSNPNLYWYRQAAGRGLQLLFYSVGIGQISSEVPQNLSASRPQDRQFILSSKKLLLSDSGFYLCAWMKAASTDTQYFGPGTRLTVL.

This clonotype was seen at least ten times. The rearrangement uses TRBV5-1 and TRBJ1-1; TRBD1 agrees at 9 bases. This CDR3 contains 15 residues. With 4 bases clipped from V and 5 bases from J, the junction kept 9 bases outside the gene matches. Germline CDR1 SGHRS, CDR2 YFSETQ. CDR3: CASSTLQGAGTEAFF. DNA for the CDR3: TGCGCCAGCAGCACTCTACAGGGGGCTGGGACTGAAGCTTTCTTT.

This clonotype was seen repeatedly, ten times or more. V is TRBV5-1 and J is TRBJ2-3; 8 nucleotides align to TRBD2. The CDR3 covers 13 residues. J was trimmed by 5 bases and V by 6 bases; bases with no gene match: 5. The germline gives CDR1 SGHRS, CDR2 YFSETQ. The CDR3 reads CASKREGLDTQYF. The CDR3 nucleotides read TGCGCCAGCAAACGGGAGGGCCTAGATACGCAGTATTTT.

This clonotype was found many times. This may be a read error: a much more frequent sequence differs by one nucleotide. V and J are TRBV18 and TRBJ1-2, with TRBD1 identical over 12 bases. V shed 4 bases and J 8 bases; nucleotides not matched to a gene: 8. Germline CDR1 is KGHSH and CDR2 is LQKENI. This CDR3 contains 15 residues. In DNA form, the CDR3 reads TGTGCCAGCTCACAGGTCGGGACAGGGGGCGACGGCTACACCTTC. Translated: CASSQVGTGGDGYTF. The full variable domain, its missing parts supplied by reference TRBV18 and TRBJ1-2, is NAGVMQNPRHLVRRRGQEARLRCSPMKGHSHVYWYRQLPEEGLKFMVYLQKENIIDESGMPKERFSAEFPKEGPSILRIQQVVRGDSAAYFCASSQVGTGGDGYTFGSGTRLTVV.

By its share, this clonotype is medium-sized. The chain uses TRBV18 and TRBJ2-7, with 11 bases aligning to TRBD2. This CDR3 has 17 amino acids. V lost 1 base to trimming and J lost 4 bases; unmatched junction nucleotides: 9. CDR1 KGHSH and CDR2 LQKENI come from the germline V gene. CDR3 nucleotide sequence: TGTGCCAGCTCACCACTCCCCATACTAGCGGGAGCTTACGAGCAGTACTTC. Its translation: CASSPLPILAGAYEQYF.

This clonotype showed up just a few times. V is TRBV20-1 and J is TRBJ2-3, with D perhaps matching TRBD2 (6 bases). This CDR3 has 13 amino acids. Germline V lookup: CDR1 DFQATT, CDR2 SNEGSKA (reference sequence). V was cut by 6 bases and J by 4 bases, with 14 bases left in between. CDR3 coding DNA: TGCAGTGCCGAGTGGAGGGGCCCAGATACGCAGTATTTT. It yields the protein CSAEWRGPDTQYF.

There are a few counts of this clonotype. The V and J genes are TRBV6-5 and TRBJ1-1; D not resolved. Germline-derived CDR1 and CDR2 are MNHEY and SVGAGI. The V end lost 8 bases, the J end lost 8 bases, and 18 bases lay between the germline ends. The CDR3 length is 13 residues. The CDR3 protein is CASRLDPLLEAFF. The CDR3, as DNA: TGTGCCAGCCGTTTGGACCCGCTTTTGGAAGCTTTCTTT.

CDR3 DNA sequence: TGTGCCAGCAGCTTCCCGACGAACACCGGGGAGCTGTTTTTT. Its protein is CASSFPTNTGELFF. This chain connects TRBV7-8 to TRBJ2-2; D not certain. V was cut by 3 bases and J by 0 bases, with 5 bases left in between. This CDR3 has 14 amino acids. CDR1 SGHVS and CDR2 FQNEAQ come from the germline V gene.

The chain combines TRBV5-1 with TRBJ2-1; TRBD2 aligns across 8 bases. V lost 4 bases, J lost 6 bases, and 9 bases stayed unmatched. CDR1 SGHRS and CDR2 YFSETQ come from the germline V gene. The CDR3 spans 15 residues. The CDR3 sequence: CASSLWASGPNEQFF. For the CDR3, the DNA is TGCGCCAGCAGCCTGTGGGCTAGCGGGCCCAATGAGCAGTTCTTC.

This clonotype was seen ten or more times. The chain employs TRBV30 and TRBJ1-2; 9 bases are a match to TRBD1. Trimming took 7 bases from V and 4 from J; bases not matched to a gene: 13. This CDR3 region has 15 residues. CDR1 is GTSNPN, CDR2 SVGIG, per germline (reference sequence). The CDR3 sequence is CALAPTGGTSYGYTF. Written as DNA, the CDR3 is TGTGCCTTGGCCCCGACAGGGGGAACTAGCTATGGCTACACCTTC.

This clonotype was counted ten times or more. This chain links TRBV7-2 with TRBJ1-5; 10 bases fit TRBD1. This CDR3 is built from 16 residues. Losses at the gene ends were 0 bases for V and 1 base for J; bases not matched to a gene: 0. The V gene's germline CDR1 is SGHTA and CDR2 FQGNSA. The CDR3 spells CASSLAGQGSNQPQHF. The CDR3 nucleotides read TGTGCCAGCAGCTTAGCGGGACAGGGGAGCAATCAGCCCCAGCATTTT.